This entry features one T cell receptor beta chain sequence. Its antigen has not been determined. Per-nucleotide qualities are absent, and no much larger clonotype sits a single base away. For sequencing of the TCRbeta CDR3 region, genomic DNA was extracted from the sorted cells. TCRbeta CDR3 regions were sequenced using the immunoSEQ Assay. Held by TCRdb, this immuneACCESS table contains in-frame sequences only and omits some clones. Under half of the omission traces to an unresolved V gene where checked; the cause of the rest is unknown. This sample is represented by tens of thousands of clones; 80% to 95% of them were singletons. The ten largest account for roughly 12% of the sample. Based on the germline V gene, the CDR1 and CDR2 sequences are SQVTM and ANQGSEA. The CDR3 holds 14 amino acids from the cysteine to the phenylalanine. Of all the DNA, just the CDR3 is kept, 42 bases in frame from base 1. The germline V end is reduced by 4 bases and the J end by 7 bases; junction bases left unmatched: 3.

The data stem from a study of OX40 agonist ivuxolimab in advanced cancers. Study-level background: The costimulatory receptor OX40 (CD134) was targeted by ivuxolimab, a fully human IgG2 agonistic monoclonal antibody. Intravenous ivuxolimab was administered to patients every 2 weeks at six dose levels: 0.01, 0.1, 0.3, 1.5, 3 and 10 mg/kg. Of the approximately 54 patients in dose escalation, about 20 had hepatocellular carcinoma, about 15 had melanoma, 9 had renal cell carcinoma and 9 had head and neck cancer. In the dose-escalation cohort, 82.7% of patients were male, and the mean age was around 60 years, with a range of about 23 to 85. Patients were allowed to have had prior anti-PD-1, anti-PD-L1 or anti-CTLA-4 therapy, and approximately 39% of the dose-escalation patients had been treated with checkpoint inhibitors. Partial responses occurred in three dose-escalation patients: two with cutaneous melanoma and one with hepatocellular carcinoma. The purpose of peripheral TCRbeta sequencing was to test whether ivuxolimab changed TCR sequence diversity and led to clonal T-cell expansion. The paper covers the monotherapy dose-escalation part of the phase I ivuxolimab trial, which included N of about 50 patients.

The study at large found these results: Antigen specificity was not determined for the clonally expanded peripheral T cells. In partial responders in the 0.1-3.0 mg/kg groups, normalized peripheral clonal expansion was found to be among the lowest, especially among CD8+ T cells. After ivuxolimab, CD8+ T cells had more expanded clones than CD4+ T cells on average. Low levels of normalized T-cell clonal expansion were also shown by some nonresponding patients. At doses from 0.1 to 3.0 mg/kg, clonal expansion was seen in both CD4+ and CD8+ blood T cells between baseline and week 6.

Patients with a history of autoimmune disease or receiving systemic immunosuppression were excluded from the trial. Peripheral blood for TCR sequencing was collected from all dose cohorts at baseline, on cycle 4 day 1, and on cycle 7 day 1. Samples came from an open-label, multicenter, first-in-human phase I dose-escalation trial of ivuxolimab. Adults with locally advanced or metastatic melanoma, renal cell, hepatocellular, or head and neck squamous cell carcinoma were enrolled in the trial. Before TCR sequencing, CD4+ T cells and CD8+ T cells from peripheral blood were sorted into separate populations.

The sample in question was CD4+ or CD8+ T cells sorted from blood, obtained in a trial of the OX40 agonist ivuxolimab. The chain was built from TRBV29-1 and TRBJ2-1; 14 middle bases align to TRBD2. This clonotype was obtained from an adult with an advanced solid tumor such as melanoma, head and neck, liver or kidney cancer. The encoded CDR3 is CSVAGTSGRNEQFF. The nucleotides read TGCAGCGTTGCCGGGACTAGCGGGAGAAATGAGCAGTTCTTC.